What follows are 10 T cell receptor beta chains derived from one specimen sequenced in a study of blood T cell repertoires in COVID-19. Some clones are missing from TCRdb's copy, which holds only in-frame ones; the method was immunoSEQ multiplex PCR. This sample has about 230,000 clones; approximately 80% occur once, and the top ten carry around 27%. Sequencing input: peripheral blood. Every receptor here comes from a man aged 40-50 years with acute or convalescent COVID-19.

Regarding this clone: A junction boundary mismatches the germline segment, possibly from a read error. The gene calls are TRBV11-2 and TRBJ2-7; 9 bases match TRBD1. The CDR3 runs 11 residues. Germline values: CDR1 SGHAT, CDR2 FQNNGV. The CDR3 DNA is TGTGCCAGCAACTTAGAGGGACAGGGTAACTTC. Amino acids: CASNLEGQGNF.

This clone was found once. The rearrangement links TRBV7-2 to TRBJ1-2; D possibly corresponds to TRBD1 (6 bases). CDR3 length: 15 amino acids. CDR1 and CDR2 (germline): SGHTA, FQGNSA. V lost 1 base, J lost 8 bases, and 17 bases lay in between. The CDR3 loop is CASSLVVRGRGGYTF. CDR3 DNA: TGTGCCAGCAGCTTAGTCGTCAGGGGAAGAGGGGGCTACACCTTC.

The V call is TRBV4-3, the J call TRBJ1-2, with no clear D. V dropped 0 bases and J dropped 2 bases, with 7 bases sitting between them. From germline, CDR1 is LGHNA and CDR2 YSLEER. This CDR3 spans 14 amino acids. The CDR3 DNA is TGCGCCAGCAGCCAAGAAATCCTAAACTATGGCTACACCTTC. Residues: CASSQEILNYGYTF.

This chain joins TRBV9 and TRBJ2-1, with D tentatively TRBD2 (6 bases). The CDR3 covers 16 residues. CDR1 is SGDLS and CDR2 is YYNGEE in the germline V gene. V lost 0 bases to trimming and J lost 0 bases, with 10 bases between them. The CDR3 sequence: CASSVGGTGSYNEQFF. The CDR3 nucleotides are TGTGCCAGCAGCGTAGGCGGGACTGGCTCCTACAATGAGCAGTTCTTC. The variable domain in full, completed from reference TRBV9 and TRBJ2-1, reads DSGVTQTPKHLITATGQRVTLRCSPRSGDLSVYWYQQSLDQGLQFLIQYYNGEERAKGNILERFSAQQFPDLHSELNLSSLELGDSALYFCASSVGGTGSYNEQFFGPGTRLTVL.

The V and J genes are TRBV5-6 and TRBJ2-1; 10 bases are shared with TRBD2. Trimming cost V 4 bases and J 8 bases; bases outside gene matches: 12. The CDR3 covers 16 residues. The germline CDR1 and CDR2 sequences are SGHDT and YYEEEE. The CDR3 DNA is TGTGCCAGCAGCCCGAGGGTCCTAGCGGGAGCCCATGAGCAGTTCTTC. Its translation: CASSPRVLAGAHEQFF.

This chain uses TRBV18 with TRBJ2-7, with 8 bases matching TRBD1. Germline V lookup: CDR1 KGHSH, CDR2 LQKENI. Germline trimming cut 3 bases from V and 4 bases from J; bases unmatched to any gene: 8. The CDR3 covers 15 residues. This chain's CDR3 is CASSPRGPQKYEQYF. CDR3 DNA: TGTGCCAGCTCACCCAGGGGGCCCCAAAAGTACGAGCAGTACTTC.

The chain is built from TRBV7-9 and TRBJ1-2; a possible D gene is TRBD1 (6 bases). Germline CDR1 and CDR2: SEHNR and FQNEAQ (reference sequence). V lost 5 bases to trimming and J lost 4 bases, with 11 bases between them. This CDR3 contains 13 residues. The CDR3 here is CASSTGRGYGYTF. DNA of the CDR3: TGTGCCAGCAGCACAGGGAGAGGCTATGGCTACACCTTC.

This clone is a singleton in its sample. The V and J genes are TRBV11-2 and TRBJ2-1; D unclear. The germline V gene encodes CDR1 SGHAT and CDR2 FQNNGV. The CDR3 is 15 residues long. V was cut by 3 bases and J by 9 bases, with 18 bases left in between. CDR3 in DNA: TGTGCCAGCAGCTTCTTCCTAAGAACCTCGAGTGAGCAGTTCTTC. It yields the protein CASSFFLRTSSEQFF.

This clone was counted a few times. The rearrangement links TRBV29-1 to TRBJ1-1, with 9 bases identical to TRBD1. Trimming took 7 bases from V and 4 from J; bases not matched to a gene: 7. CDR1 SQVTM and CDR2 ANQGSEA come from the germline V gene. CDR3 length: 13 residues. CDR3 sequence reads: CSGTQGAGTEAFF. CDR3 DNA: TGCAGCGGAACACAGGGGGCTGGCACTGAAGCTTTCTTT. Filled out from reference TRBV29-1 and TRBJ1-1, the complete variable domain reads SAVISQKPSRDICQRGTSLTIQCQVDSQVTMMFWYRQQPGQSLTLIATANQGSEATYESGFVIDKFPISRPNLTFSTLTVSNMSPEDSSIYLCSGTQGAGTEAFFGQGTRLTVV.

In DNA, the CDR3 is TGTGCCAGCAGTGATCCCGGGACAGGGGGAGAGCAGTACTTC. Translating it yields CASSDPGTGGEQYF. V is TRBV6-1 and J is TRBJ2-7, with 11 bases lining up with TRBD1. The V segment lost 3 bases and the J segment 7 bases; nucleotides outside the gene matches: 5. CDR1 MNHNS and CDR2 SASEGT come from the germline V gene. The CDR3 contains 14 residues.